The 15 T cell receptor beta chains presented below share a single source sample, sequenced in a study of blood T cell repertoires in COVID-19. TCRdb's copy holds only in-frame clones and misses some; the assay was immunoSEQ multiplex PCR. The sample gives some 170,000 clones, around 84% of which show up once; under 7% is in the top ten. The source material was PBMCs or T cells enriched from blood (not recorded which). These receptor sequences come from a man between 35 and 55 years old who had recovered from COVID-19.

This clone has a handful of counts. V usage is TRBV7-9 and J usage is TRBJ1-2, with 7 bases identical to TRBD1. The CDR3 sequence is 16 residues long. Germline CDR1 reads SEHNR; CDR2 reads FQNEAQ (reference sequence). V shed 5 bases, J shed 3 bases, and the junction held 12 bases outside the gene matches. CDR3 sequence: CASSPTRPGTDYGYTF. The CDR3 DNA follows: TGTGCCAGCAGCCCCACCCGGCCCGGGACAGACTATGGCTACACCTTC.

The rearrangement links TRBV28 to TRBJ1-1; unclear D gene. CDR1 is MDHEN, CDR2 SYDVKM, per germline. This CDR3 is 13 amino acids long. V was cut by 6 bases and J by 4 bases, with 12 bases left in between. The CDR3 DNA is TGTGCCAGCAGACTTCCGCGGGGCACTGAAGCTTTCTTT. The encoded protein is CASRLPRGTEAFF.

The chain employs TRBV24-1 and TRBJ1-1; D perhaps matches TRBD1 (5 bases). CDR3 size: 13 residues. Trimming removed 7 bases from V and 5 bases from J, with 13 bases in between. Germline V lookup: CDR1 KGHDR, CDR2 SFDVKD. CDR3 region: CATRETERTEAFF. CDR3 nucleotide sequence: TGTGCCACCAGAGAGACAGAAAGAACTGAAGCTTTCTTT.

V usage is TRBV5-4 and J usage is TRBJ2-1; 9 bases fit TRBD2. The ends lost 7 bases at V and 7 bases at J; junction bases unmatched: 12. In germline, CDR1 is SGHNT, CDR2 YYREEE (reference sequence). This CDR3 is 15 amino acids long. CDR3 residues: CASAEEGLASNEQFF. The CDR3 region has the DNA TGTGCCAGCGCCGAAGAGGGACTAGCTAGTAATGAGCAGTTCTTC.

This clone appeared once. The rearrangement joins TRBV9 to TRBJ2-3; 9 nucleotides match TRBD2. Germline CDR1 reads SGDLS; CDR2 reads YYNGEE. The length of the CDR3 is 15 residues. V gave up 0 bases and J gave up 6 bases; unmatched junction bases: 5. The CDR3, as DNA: TGTGCCAGCAGCGTAGGGAGCGGGGGGAGTGATACGCAGTATTTT. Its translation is CASSVGSGGSDTQYF.

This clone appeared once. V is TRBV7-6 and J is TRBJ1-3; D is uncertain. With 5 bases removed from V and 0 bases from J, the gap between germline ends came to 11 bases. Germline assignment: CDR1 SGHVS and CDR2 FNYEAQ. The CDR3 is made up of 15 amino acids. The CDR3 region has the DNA TGTGCCAGCAGCAACTACATCATCTCTGGAAACACCATATATTTT. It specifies CASSNYIISGNTIYF.

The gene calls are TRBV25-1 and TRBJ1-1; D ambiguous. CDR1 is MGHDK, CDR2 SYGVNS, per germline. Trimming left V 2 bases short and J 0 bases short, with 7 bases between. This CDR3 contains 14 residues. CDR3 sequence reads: CASSEEELNTEAFF. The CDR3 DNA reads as TGTGCCAGCAGTGAAGAGGAGCTGAACACTGAAGCTTTCTTT. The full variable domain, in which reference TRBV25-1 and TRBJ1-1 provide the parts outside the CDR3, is EADIYQTPRYLVIGTGKKITLECSQTMGHDKMYWYQQDPGMELHLIHYSYGVNSTEKGDLSSESTVSRIRTEHFPLTLESARPSHTSQYLCASSEEELNTEAFFGQGTRLTVV.

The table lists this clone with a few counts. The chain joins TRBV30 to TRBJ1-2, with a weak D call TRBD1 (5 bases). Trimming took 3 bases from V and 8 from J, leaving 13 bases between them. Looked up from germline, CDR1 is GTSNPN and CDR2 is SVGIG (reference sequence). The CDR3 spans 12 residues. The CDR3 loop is CAWSGTGAGYTF. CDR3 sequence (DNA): TGTGCCTGGAGCGGGACTGGGGCCGGCTACACCTTC.

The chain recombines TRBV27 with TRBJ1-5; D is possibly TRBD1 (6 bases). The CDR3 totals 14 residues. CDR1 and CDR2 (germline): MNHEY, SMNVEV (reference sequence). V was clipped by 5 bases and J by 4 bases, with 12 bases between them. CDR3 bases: TGTGCCAGCAGTCCGTACAGGGTAAATCAGCCCCAGCATTTT. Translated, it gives CASSPYRVNQPQHF.

The CDR3 sequence is CASSLELAGTGELFF. The DNA of the CDR3 is TGCGCCAGCAGCTTGGAACTAGCTGGCACCGGGGAGCTGTTTTTT. The chain couples TRBV5-1 to TRBJ2-2; the D gene is possibly TRBD2 (6 bases). This CDR3 is built from 15 residues. V lost 0 bases to trimming and J lost 4 bases, with 10 bases between them. In germline, CDR1 is SGHRS, CDR2 YFSETQ.

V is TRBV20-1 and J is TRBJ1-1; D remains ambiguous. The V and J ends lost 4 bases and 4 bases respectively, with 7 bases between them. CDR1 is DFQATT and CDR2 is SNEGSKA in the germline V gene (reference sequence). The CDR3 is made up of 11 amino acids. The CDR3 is CSAILGTEAFF. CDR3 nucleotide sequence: TGCAGTGCTATACTTGGCACTGAAGCTTTCTTT.

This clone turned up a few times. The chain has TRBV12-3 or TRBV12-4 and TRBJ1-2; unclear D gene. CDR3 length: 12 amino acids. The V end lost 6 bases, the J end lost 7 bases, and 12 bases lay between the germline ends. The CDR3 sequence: CASSRWGGGYTF. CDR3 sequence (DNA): TGTGCCAGCAGCCGCTGGGGAGGTGGCTACACCTTC.

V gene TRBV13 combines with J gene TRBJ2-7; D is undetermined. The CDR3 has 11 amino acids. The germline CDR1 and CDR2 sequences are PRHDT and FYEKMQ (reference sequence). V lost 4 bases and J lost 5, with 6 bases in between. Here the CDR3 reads CASSSRDEQYF. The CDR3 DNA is TGTGCCAGCAGCTCCCGGGACGAGCAGTACTTC.

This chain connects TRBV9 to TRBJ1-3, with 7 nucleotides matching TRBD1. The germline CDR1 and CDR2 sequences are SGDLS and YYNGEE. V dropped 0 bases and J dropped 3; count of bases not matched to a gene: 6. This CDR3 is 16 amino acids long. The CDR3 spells CASSVEEGARGNTIYF. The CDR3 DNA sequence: TGTGCCAGCAGCGTAGAGGAGGGGGCGCGTGGAAACACCATATATTTT.

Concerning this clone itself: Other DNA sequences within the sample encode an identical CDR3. CDR3 sequence (DNA): TGCGCCAGCAGCTTAGACAGGGAGAGGGGCACTGAAGCTTTCTTT. Translating gives CASSLDRERGTEAFF. The chain links TRBV5-1 to TRBJ1-1, with 7 positions matching TRBD1. Germline-derived CDR1 and CDR2 are SGHRS and YFSETQ. The CDR3 sequence is 15 residues long. V lost 2 bases, J lost 4 bases, and 8 bases stayed unmatched.